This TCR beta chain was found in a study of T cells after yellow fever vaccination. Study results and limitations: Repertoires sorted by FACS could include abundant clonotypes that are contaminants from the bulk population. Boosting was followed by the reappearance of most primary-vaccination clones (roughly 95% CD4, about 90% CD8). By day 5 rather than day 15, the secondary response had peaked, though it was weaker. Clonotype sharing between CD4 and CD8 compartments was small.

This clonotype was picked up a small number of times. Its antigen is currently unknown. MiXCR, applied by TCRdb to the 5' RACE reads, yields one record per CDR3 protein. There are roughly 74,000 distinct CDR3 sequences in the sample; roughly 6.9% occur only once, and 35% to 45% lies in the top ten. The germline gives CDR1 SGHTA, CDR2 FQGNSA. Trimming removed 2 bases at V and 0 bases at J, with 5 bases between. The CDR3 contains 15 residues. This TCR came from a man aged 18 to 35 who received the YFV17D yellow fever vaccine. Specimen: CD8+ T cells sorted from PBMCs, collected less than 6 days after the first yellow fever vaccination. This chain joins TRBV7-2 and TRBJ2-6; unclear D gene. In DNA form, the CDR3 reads TGTGCCAGCAGCTTACCTGGCTCTGGGGCCAACGTCCTGACTTTC. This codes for CASSLPGSGANVLTF.